A single sample is the source of the 5 T cell receptor beta chains below, sequenced in a study of graft-versus-host responses after intestinal transplantation. The protocol was immunoSEQ multiplex PCR, while the TCRdb copy is restricted to in-frame clones and leaves out a portion. This table has approximately 94,000 clones, about 90% appearing once. No antigen has been identified for these receptors. The sample consisted of unstimulated CD4+ T cells sorted from spleen or lymph node cells, taken before transplant. The receptors derive from a human donor who was the organ donor for an intestinal transplant.

The rearrangement uses TRBV2 and TRBJ2-2; D is possibly TRBD2 (7 bases). V lost 7 bases and J lost 5, with 20 bases in between. CDR3 length: 16 amino acids. CDR1 and CDR2 from the germline V gene are SNHLY and FYNNEI. The CDR3 reads CASKGMGGARTGELFF. The CDR3 DNA is TGTGCCAGCAAGGGAATGGGGGGGGCCAGAACCGGGGAGCTGTTTTTT.

The rearrangement uses TRBV30 and TRBJ1-5, with a possible D match to TRBD1 (6 bases). CDR1 is GTSNPN, CDR2 SVGIG, per germline (reference sequence). The CDR3 has 14 amino acids. Deletions cut 1 base from V and 7 bases from J, with 14 bases between. The CDR3 coding sequence is TGTGCCTGGAGTGAAATGACAGGTAACCAGCCCCAGCATTTT. Translation gives CAWSEMTGNQPQHF. The full variable domain, its missing parts supplied by reference TRBV30 and TRBJ1-5, is SQTIHQWPATLVQPVGSPLSLECTVEGTSNPNLYWYRQAAGRGLQLLFYSVGIGQISSEVPQNLSASRPQDRQFILSSKKLLLSDSGFYLCAWSEMTGNQPQHFGDGTRLSIL.

In its sample, this clone was seen once. The V and J genes are TRBV7-8 and TRBJ1-4; 7 nucleotides align to TRBD1. Germline CDR1 is SGHVS and CDR2 is FQNEAQ. The CDR3 length is 15 residues. With 5 bases clipped from V and 1 base from J, the junction kept 4 bases outside the gene matches. CDR3 DNA: TGTGCCAGCAGCCAACGGGACAGAACTAATGAAAAACTGTTTTTT. Translating gives CASSQRDRTNEKLFF.

The chain couples TRBV7-3 to TRBJ1-1; D gene ambiguous. Germline CDR1 reads SGHTA; CDR2 reads FQGTGA. There are 13 residues in the CDR3. Deletions cut 5 bases from V and 3 bases from J, with 10 bases between. The CDR3 DNA is TGTGCCAGCAGCGCAACGAGGGACACTGAAGCTTTCTTT. Translated, it gives CASSATRDTEAFF.

V and J are TRBV5-5 and TRBJ1-2; no reliable D call. The CDR3 consists of 13 residues. Trimming removed 9 bases from V and 2 bases from J, with 14 bases in between. Per the germline V gene, CDR1 is SGHKS and CDR2 is YYEKEE (reference sequence). The CDR3 here is CAIGNGANYGYTF. In DNA, the CDR3 is TGTGCCATCGGAAACGGCGCAAACTATGGCTACACCTTC.